The 25 T cell receptor beta chains listed next were all sequenced from one sample in a study of blood T cells in healthy people across ages. A sample-barcoded 5' primer and a J-beta primer mix were used in a second PCR of about 7 to 12 cycles. TCRdb re-derived calls from the 5' RACE reads in MiXCR, one entry per CDR3 protein. The sample lists fewer than 1.5 million distinct CDR3 sequences, about 40% seen once, with 7% to 9.5% in the top ten. What was sequenced was blood. The receptors shown here come from a woman under 30 in good health.

The rearrangement uses TRBV6-6 and TRBJ2-2; tentative D call: TRBD2 (5 bases). CDR1 and CDR2 (germline): MNHNY, SVGAGI (reference sequence). The CDR3 is 15 residues long. The V end lost 7 bases, the J end lost 1 base, and 13 bases lay between the germline ends. Written as DNA, the CDR3 is TGTGCCAGCAACGGAGGCACAGAGAACACCGGGGAGCTGTTTTTT. The encoded protein is CASNGGTENTGELFF.

Worth noting for this clonotype: The junction departs from the called germline gene at one end, perhaps through a read error. V usage is TRBV3-1 and J usage is TRBJ2-3; 7 bases agree with TRBD1. This CDR3 region has 16 residues. Germline V gives CDR1 LGHDT, CDR2 YNNKEL (reference sequence). CDR3 coding DNA: TGTGCCAGCAGCCAAGATATCACACCGGGGACAGATACACAGTATTTT. This sequence encodes CASSQDITPGTDTQYF.

The chain joins TRBV30 to TRBJ1-5; D unresolved. CDR1 GTSNPN and CDR2 SVGIG come from the germline V gene (reference sequence). This CDR3 spans 15 amino acids. V was pared by 3 bases and J by 0 bases, with 12 bases between. The CDR3 region has the DNA TGTGCCTGGAGCTTCCGGGGTCGTAGCAATCAGCCCCAGCATTTT. This translates into CAWSFRGRSNQPQHF.

This rearrangement joins TRBV6-5 to TRBJ2-1, with no clear D. The last part of the DNA fits TRBJ2-7 better; the J call may be wrong. This CDR3 is 17 amino acids long. CDR1 and CDR2 from the germline V gene are MNHEY and SVGAGI. CDR3 DNA sequence: TGTGCCAGCAGTTACTCTGGTAGCCACAGCTCCTACAATGAGCAGTACTTC. It is translated as CASSYSGSHSSYNEQYF.

Only a few counts were recorded for this clonotype. J is TRBJ2-1 and V is TRBV9; D is perhaps TRBD1 or TRBD2 (5 bases each). Germline CDR1 and CDR2: SGDLS and YYNGEE. V was cut by 4 bases and J by 0 bases, with 20 bases left in between. The CDR3 is made up of 18 amino acids. CDR3 coding DNA: TGTGCCAGCAGCTTAGGAAACCGGGACGCCAGCTCCTACAATGAGCAGTTCTTC. Translating it yields CASSLGNRDASSYNEQFF. The complete variable domain, with remaining parts taken from reference TRBV9 and TRBJ2-1, reads DSGVTQTPKHLITATGQRVTLRCSPRSGDLSVYWYQQSLDQGLQFLIQYYNGEERAKGNILERFSAQQFPDLHSELNLSSLELGDSALYFCASSLGNRDASSYNEQFFGPGTRLTVL.

The chain combines TRBV6-6 with TRBJ2-1; TRBD1 aligns across 9 bases. The closer fit of TRBJ2-7 to the DNA end suggests the J call may be wrong. Germline CDR1 reads MNHNY; CDR2 reads SVGAGI (reference sequence). The CDR3 consists of 15 residues. CDR3 bases: TGTGCCAGCGGAACAGGGGGCTCGGGCTCCTACGAGCAGTACTTC. Its protein is CASGTGGSGSYEQYF.

The chain joins TRBV9 to TRBJ1-2, with TRBD1 matching 7 bases. Germline V CDR1 and CDR2: SGDLS, YYNGEE. The V segment lost 4 bases and the J segment 3 bases; nucleotides outside the gene matches: 15. The CDR3 runs 17 residues. DNA of the CDR3: TGTGCCAGCAGCCCAAGCCGACAGGGAATGACGGACTATGGCTACACCTTC. Amino acids: CASSPSRQGMTDYGYTF.

This chain joins TRBV28 and TRBJ1-2, with D uncertain. This CDR3 comprises 11 residues. Germline V gives CDR1 MDHEN, CDR2 SYDVKM. CDR3 residues: CVTRSNYGYTF. Written as DNA, the CDR3 is TGTGTCACCCGAAGTAACTATGGCTACACCTTC.

The chain joins TRBV3-1 to TRBJ2-7; 10 bases fit TRBD2. CDR3 length equals 16 residues. The junction had 15 bases not matched to a gene; V was cut back by 4 bases and J by 9 bases. Per germline, CDR1 LGHDT and CDR2 YNNKEL (reference sequence). This CDR3 is CASSRRTSGEGQGQYF. CDR3 bases: TGTGCCAGCAGCCGGAGAACTAGCGGGGAAGGGCAAGGGCAGTACTTC.

The chain combines TRBV24-1 with TRBJ2-7, with D maybe TRBD1 (6 bases). V lost 1 base and J lost 6, with 9 bases in between. CDR1 KGHDR and CDR2 SFDVKD come from the germline V gene. The CDR3 totals 13 residues. The CDR3 here is CATSDLQGIEQYF. In DNA, the CDR3 is TGTGCCACCAGTGATTTACAGGGAATCGAGCAGTACTTC.

This clonotype was counted many times. J is TRBJ1-5 and V is TRBV28; D is unclear. Germline V CDR1 and CDR2: MDHEN, SYDVKM. The CDR3 is 11 amino acids. The ends were cut back, 8 bases at V and 3 bases at J, with 5 bases in the middle. CDR3 amino acids: CASSLNQPQHF. CDR3 nucleotides: TGTGCCAGCTCCCTCAATCAGCCCCAGCATTTT.

The sample holds one count of this clonotype. The junction departs from the called germline gene at one end, perhaps through a read error. The chain has TRBV7-7 and TRBJ2-5, with D possibly called TRBD1 or TRBD2 (5 bases each). This CDR3 has 15 amino acids. The V gene's germline CDR1 is SSHAT and CDR2 FNYEAQ (reference sequence). The CDR3 DNA is TGTGCTAGCAGCGAGGGGACGAGTGAGAAAGAGACCCAGTACTTC. Encoded protein: CASSEGTSEKETQYF. The full variable domain, completed using reference TRBV7-7 and TRBJ2-5, is GAGVSQSPRYKVTKRGQDVTLRCDPISSHATLYWYQQALGQGPEFLTYFNYEAQPDKSGLPSDRFSAERPEGSISTLTIQRTEQRDSAMYRCASSEGTSEKETQYFGPGTRLLVL.

The chain carries TRBV12-3 or TRBV12-4 and TRBJ2-7; a weak D match, TRBD2 (5 bases). Trimming left V 6 bases short and J 3 bases short, with 9 bases between. The length of the CDR3 is 12 residues. Here the CDR3 reads CASRDGDYEQYF. The DNA for the CDR3 is TGTGCCAGCAGGGACGGGGACTACGAGCAGTACTTC.

J is TRBJ2-3 and V is TRBV18; 8 bases align to TRBD1. The CDR3 loop spans 15 amino acids. J lost 4 bases, V lost 3 bases, and 6 bases had no gene match. CDR1 and CDR2 from the germline V gene are KGHSH and LQKENI. CDR3 DNA sequence: TGTGCCAGCTCACCGGCGGCGACAGGGGCAGATACGCAGTATTTT. This translates into CASSPAATGADTQYF.

The chain has TRBV6-1 and TRBJ2-3; a possible D gene is TRBD2 (6 bases). CDR1 is MNHNS, CDR2 SASEGT, per germline. V lost 6 bases and J 0 bases, leaving 19 bases between the germline ends. The CDR3 covers 17 residues. DNA for the CDR3: TGTGCCAGCAGCAGCCGGGGGAGCTTCCTAAGCACAGATACGCAGTATTTT. This translates into CASSSRGSFLSTDTQYF.

The rearrangement joins TRBV12-3 or TRBV12-4 to TRBJ2-7, with 11 bases matching TRBD2. The V gene end was trimmed by 5 bases and the J gene end by 3 bases; junction bases not matched to a gene: 15. The CDR3 runs 18 residues. In nucleotides, the CDR3 is TGTGCCAGCAGTCCAAGGGTCGGGCTAGCGGGGGGCAACTACGAGCAGTACTTC. It is translated as CASSPRVGLAGGNYEQYF.

This clonotype was seen at least ten times. The chain carries TRBV20-1 and TRBJ1-2; D not certain. The CDR3 is 13 amino acids. Between the trimmed V and J ends, which lost 6 bases and 0 bases, there was a span of 11 bases. Per the germline V gene, CDR1 is DFQATT and CDR2 is SNEGSKA (reference sequence). CDR3 nucleotides: TGCAGTGCCCCTGACGGAGCTAACTATGGCTACACCTTC. Protein product: CSAPDGANYGYTF.

Regarding this clonotype: At one boundary the junction diverges from the germline segment, which might be a read error. This chain connects TRBV7-2 to TRBJ2-1; TRBD2 matches 8 bases. The CDR3 runs 18 residues. CDR1 is SGHTA, CDR2 FQGNSA, per germline. The CDR3 here is CAGSLVVLVAGMGNEQFF. The CDR3 DNA reads as TGTGCCGGCAGCTTAGTGGTATTGGTAGCGGGGATGGGAAATGAGCAGTTCTTC. The full variable domain, completed using reference TRBV7-2 and TRBJ2-1, is GAGVSQSPSNKVTEKGKDVELRCDPISGHTALYWYRQSLGQGLEFLIYFQGNSAPDKSGLPSDRFSAERTGGSVSTLTIQRTQQEDSAVYLCAGSLVVLVAGMGNEQFFGPGTRLTVL.

The chain recombines TRBV27 with TRBJ1-5, with D unresolved. Germline V gene sequence: CDR1 MNHEY, CDR2 SMNVEV (reference sequence). The germline V and J ends were trimmed by 5 bases and 4 bases, with 12 bases remaining between them. The CDR3 runs 14 residues. CDR3 sequence: CASSPGIGNQPQHF. The CDR3 DNA reads as TGTGCCAGCAGTCCCGGGATTGGGAATCAGCCCCAGCATTTT.

The chain links TRBV6-5 to TRBJ2-5, with 8 bases aligning to TRBD2. The CDR3 is made up of 15 amino acids. The V and J ends lost 2 bases and 0 bases, in that order; junction bases with no gene match: 2. Germline CDR1 reads MNHEY; CDR2 reads SVGAGI. The CDR3 DNA reads TGTGCCAGCAGTTACCAGCGGGGGTACCAAGAGACCCAGTACTTC. Translated: CASSYQRGYQETQYF.

The chain links TRBV27 to TRBJ1-6; the D gene is possibly TRBD1 (5 bases). This CDR3 is 17 amino acids long. Germline CDR1 reads MNHEY; CDR2 reads SMNVEV (reference sequence). V was pared by 0 bases and J by 9 bases, with 18 bases between. In nucleotides, the CDR3 is TGTGCCAGCAGTTTATCGGGTGGGGGAGGGTTGTCTTCACCCCTCCACTTT. Amino acid sequence: CASSLSGGGGLSSPLHF.

This clonotype was seen ten or more times. V is TRBV10-3 and J is TRBJ2-3, with 9 bases that match TRBD2. This CDR3 has 16 amino acids. Germline CDR1 ENHRY, CDR2 SYGVKD. V lost 7 bases and J lost 4; bases outside the gene matches: 12. CDR3 sequence reads: CAITGGSSGTADTQYF. CDR3 nucleotides: TGTGCCATCACCGGAGGGTCTAGCGGGACGGCAGATACGCAGTATTTT.

This chain joins TRBV7-3 and TRBJ2-7, with 9 bases matching TRBD2. Unmatched junction bases numbered 20, after V lost 1 base and J lost 10 bases. This CDR3 has 18 residues. Per germline, CDR1 SGHTA and CDR2 FQGTGA. CDR3 residues: CASSLNGGLAGSFGTQYF. Here the CDR3 DNA reads TGTGCCAGCAGCTTAAACGGTGGGCTAGCGGGGTCGTTCGGAACCCAGTACTTC.

This clonotype was found a few times. V is TRBV7-8 and J is TRBJ2-1; 14 bases match TRBD2. Germline CDR1 is SGHVS and CDR2 is FQNEAQ. J was trimmed by 9 bases and V by 1 base; bases with no gene match: 11. This CDR3 has 18 amino acids. The CDR3 nucleotides read TGTGCCAGCAGCTTAGAACTGGGACTAGCGGGAGTTGGGCCTGAGCAGTTCTTC. This translates into CASSLELGLAGVGPEQFF.

This clonotype appeared a few times. V and J are TRBV7-2 and TRBJ2-4; 7 nucleotides match TRBD1. The end of the DNA fits TRBJ2-7 better, so the J call may be wrong. The CDR3 totals 14 residues. The germline V gene has CDR1 SGHTA and CDR2 FQGNSA. As DNA, the CDR3 is TGTGCCAGCTATCGGGGCAGGGGGACCTACGAGCAGTACTTC. Its translation is CASYRGRGTYEQYF.